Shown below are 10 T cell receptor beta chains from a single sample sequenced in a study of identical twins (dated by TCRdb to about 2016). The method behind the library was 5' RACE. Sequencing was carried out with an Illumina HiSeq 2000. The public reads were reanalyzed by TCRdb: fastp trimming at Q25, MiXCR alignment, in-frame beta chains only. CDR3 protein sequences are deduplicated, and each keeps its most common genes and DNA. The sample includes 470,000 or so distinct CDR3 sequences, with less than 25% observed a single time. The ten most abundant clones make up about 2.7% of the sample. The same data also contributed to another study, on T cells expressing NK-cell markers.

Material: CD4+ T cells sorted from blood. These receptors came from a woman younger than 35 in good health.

CDR3: CASSLEAIPYEQYF. CDR3 bases: TGCGCCAGCAGCTTGGAAGCCATCCCCTACGAGCAGTACTTC. The genes are TRBV5-1 and TRBJ2-7; D ambiguous. V lost 0 bases, J lost 2 bases, and 9 bases lay in between. The CDR3 sequence is 14 residues long. CDR1 and CDR2 from the germline V gene are SGHRS and YFSETQ.

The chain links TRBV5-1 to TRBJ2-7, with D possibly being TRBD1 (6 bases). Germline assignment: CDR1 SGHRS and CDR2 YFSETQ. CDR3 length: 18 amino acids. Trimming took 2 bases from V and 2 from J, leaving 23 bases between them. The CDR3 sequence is CASSFSLYSGEKTYEQYF. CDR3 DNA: TGCGCCAGCAGCTTTTCCCTTTATTCAGGGGAGAAAACCTACGAGCAGTACTTC.

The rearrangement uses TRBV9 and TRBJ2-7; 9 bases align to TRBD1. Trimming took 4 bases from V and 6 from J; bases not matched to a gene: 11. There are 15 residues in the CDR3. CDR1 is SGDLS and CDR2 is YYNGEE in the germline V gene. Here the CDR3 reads CASSPTSRDRVEQYF. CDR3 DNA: TGTGCCAGCAGCCCAACGTCCCGGGACAGGGTCGAGCAGTACTTC.

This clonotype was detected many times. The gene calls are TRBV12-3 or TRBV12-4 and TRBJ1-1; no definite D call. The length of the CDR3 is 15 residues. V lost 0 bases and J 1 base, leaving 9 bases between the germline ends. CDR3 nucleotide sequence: TGTGCCAGCAGTTTAGCCGCACATACGAACACTGAAGCTTTCTTT. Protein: CASSLAAHTNTEAFF.

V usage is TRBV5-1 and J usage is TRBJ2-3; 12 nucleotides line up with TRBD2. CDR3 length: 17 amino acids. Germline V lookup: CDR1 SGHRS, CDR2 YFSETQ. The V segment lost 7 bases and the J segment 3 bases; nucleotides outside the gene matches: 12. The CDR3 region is CASQAPLAGGPTDTQYF. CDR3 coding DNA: TGCGCCAGCCAGGCCCCTCTAGCGGGGGGGCCAACAGATACGCAGTATTTT.

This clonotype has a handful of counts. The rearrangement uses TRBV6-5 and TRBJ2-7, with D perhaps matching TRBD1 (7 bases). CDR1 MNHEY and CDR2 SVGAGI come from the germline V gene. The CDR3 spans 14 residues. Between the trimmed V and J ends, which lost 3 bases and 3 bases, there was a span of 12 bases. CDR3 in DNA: TGTGCCAGCAGTTATCAGGGGGGTGACTACGAGCAGTACTTC. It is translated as CASSYQGGDYEQYF.

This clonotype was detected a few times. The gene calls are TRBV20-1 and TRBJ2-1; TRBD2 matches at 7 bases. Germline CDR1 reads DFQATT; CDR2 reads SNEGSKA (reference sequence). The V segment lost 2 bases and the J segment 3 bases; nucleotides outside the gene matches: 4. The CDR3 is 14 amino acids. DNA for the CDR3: TGCAGTGCTAGACAAGCGGGACTCTACAATGAGCAGTTCTTC. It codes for CSARQAGLYNEQFF.

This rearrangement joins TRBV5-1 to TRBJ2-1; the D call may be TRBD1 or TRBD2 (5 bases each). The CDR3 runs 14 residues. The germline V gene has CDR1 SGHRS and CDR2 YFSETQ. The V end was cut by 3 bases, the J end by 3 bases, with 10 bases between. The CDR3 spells CASSSGRNYNEQFF. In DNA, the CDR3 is TGCGCCAGCAGCTCGGGACGGAACTACAATGAGCAGTTCTTC.

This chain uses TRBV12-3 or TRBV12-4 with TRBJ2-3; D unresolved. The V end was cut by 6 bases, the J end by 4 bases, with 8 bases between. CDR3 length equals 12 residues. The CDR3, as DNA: TGTGCCAGCAGCCTCAACTCAGATACGCAGTATTTT. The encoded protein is CASSLNSDTQYF.

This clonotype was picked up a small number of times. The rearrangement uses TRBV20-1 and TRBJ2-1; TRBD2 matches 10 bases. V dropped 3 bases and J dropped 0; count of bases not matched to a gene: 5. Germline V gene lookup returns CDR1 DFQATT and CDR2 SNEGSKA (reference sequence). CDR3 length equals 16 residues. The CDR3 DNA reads TGCAGTGCTAGCCGAAGCGGGAGGGGCTCCTACAATGAGCAGTTCTTC. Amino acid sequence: CSASRSGRGSYNEQFF.